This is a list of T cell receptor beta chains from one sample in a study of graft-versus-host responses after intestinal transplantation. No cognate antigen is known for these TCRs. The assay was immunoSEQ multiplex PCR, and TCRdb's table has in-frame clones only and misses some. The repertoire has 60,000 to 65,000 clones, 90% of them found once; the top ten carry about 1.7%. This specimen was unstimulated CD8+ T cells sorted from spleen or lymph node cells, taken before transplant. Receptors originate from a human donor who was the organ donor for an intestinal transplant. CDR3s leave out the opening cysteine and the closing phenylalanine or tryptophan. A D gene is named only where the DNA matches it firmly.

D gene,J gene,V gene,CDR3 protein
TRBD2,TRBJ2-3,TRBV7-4,ASSLHLRTSGRRGTDTQY
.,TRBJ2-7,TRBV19,ASSMFGSYEQY
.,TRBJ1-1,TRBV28,ASRALMEAF
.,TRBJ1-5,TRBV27,ASSFRGSNQPQH
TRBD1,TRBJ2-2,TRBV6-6,ASSATYTGGTGELF
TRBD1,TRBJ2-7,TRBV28,ASTEGAGYYEQY
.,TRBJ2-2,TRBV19,ASSITGQNTGELF
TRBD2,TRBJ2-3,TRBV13,ASSAWTSGTDTQY
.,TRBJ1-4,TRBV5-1,ASSSVQGLNEKLF
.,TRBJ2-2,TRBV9,ASSAPLGELF
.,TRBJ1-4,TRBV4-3,ASSQNRKPTNEKLF
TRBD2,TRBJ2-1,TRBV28,ASSSLAGDNEQF
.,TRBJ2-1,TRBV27,ASSRAGPSYNEQF
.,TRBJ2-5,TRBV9,ASSAGTSGQETQY
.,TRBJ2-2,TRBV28,ASSTERQRNTGELF
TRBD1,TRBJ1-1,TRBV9,ASSGDRTGHEAF
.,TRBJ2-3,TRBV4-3,ASSPGYYTDTQY
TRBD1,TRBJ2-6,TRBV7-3,AGDQDRGPQDFSGANVLT
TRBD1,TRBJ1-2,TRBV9,ASSVNAKTGGIGYT
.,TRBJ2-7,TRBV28,ASSPTVSSYEQY
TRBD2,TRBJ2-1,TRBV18,ASSPTTSGAYNEQF
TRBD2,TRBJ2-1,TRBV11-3,ASSLDLQGTSGYNEQF
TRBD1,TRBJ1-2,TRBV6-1,ASSEQGAPYNYGYT
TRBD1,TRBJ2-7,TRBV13,ASSLGRQGTYEQY
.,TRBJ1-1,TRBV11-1,ASSLEVANTEAF
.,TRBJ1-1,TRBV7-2,ASSLGYPGNTEAF
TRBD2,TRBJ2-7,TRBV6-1,ASSEASGRDYEQY
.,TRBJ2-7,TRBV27,VSSFFSQVIGEQY
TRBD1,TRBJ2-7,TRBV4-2,ASSQAYRGRFNEQY
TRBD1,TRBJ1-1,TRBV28,ASSPRGQGLNTEAF
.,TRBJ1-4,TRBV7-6,ASSFTGRGGEKLF
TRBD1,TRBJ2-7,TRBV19,ASSPGTGVEQY
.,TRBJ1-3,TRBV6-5,ASSSVGDSDTIY
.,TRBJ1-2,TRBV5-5,ASSLELNLGGYT
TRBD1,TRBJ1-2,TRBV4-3,ASSQRQGAQDYGYT
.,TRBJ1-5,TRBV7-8,ASSLAAYNQPQH
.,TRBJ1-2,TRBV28,ASTLGGVGYGYT
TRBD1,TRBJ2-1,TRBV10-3,AISLQRQGIDPGNEQF
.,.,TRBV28,ASSSRDTGYEQY
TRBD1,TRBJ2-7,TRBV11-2,ASSLTPTGTGINEQY
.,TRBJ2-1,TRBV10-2,ASSEPAPWRAWAYNEQF
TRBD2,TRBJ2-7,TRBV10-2,ASSESSGTFYEQY
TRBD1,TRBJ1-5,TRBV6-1,ASRHRGSNQPQH
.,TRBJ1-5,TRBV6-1,ASSGTQDGGQPQH
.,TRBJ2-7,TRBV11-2,ASSSPYEQY
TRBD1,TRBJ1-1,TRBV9,ASSSGTGNTEAF
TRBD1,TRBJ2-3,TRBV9,ASSVPTGGQETSTDTQY
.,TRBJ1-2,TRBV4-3,ASSQDDRVYGYT
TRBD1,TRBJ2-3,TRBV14,ASSQDPPGDRSQYTQY
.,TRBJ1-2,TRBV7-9,ASSLRDGDSLYNYGYT
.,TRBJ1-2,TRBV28,ASSLWTLCRGGYT
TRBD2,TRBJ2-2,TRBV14,ASSRPERELNTGELF
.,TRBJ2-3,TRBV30,AWSGLGGLRTDTQY
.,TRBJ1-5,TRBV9,ASSVDSYNQPQH